The 27 T cell receptor beta chains below were found in one sample sequenced in a study of T cell changes during pregnancy in multiple sclerosis. This table comes from immunoSEQ multiplex PCR, and its TCRdb copy is limited to in-frame clones, with some not included. The sample has about 92,000 clones; 85% to 95% are singletons. Sequences were derived from peripheral blood, sampled in the first trimester of pregnancy. The receptors stem from a female donor with multiple sclerosis, enrolled in a pregnancy study.

The rearrangement links TRBV7-2 to TRBJ2-1; 11 bases line up with TRBD2. Germline CDR1 is SGHTA and CDR2 is FQGNSA. Trimming removed 7 bases from V and 4 bases from J; junction bases left unmatched: 18. This CDR3 has 19 residues. The CDR3 spells CASTLTPTSGKLIYNEQFF. The CDR3 DNA sequence: TGTGCCAGCACACTCACCCCGACTAGCGGGAAACTAATATACAATGAGCAGTTCTTC.

The chain has TRBV5-1 and TRBJ2-7, with 14 bases aligning to TRBD2. Trimming cost V 4 bases and J 2 bases; bases outside gene matches: 8. CDR1 SGHRS and CDR2 YFSETQ come from the germline V gene. The CDR3 runs 17 residues. This chain's CDR3 is CASSGTSGRVRAYEQYF. The CDR3 DNA is TGCGCCAGCAGCGGGACTAGCGGGAGAGTCCGGGCCTACGAGCAGTACTTC.

The rearrangement uses TRBV13 and TRBJ2-7; D ambiguous. The germline V gene encodes CDR1 PRHDT and CDR2 FYEKMQ (reference sequence). CDR3 length equals 14 residues. The germline V and J ends were trimmed by 2 bases and 2 bases, with 10 bases remaining between them. CDR3: CASSLWRKAYEQYF. The CDR3, as DNA: TGTGCCAGCAGCTTATGGCGGAAAGCCTACGAGCAGTACTTC.

This chain links TRBV30 with TRBJ1-4, with D perhaps matching TRBD1 (5 bases). Germline CDR1 is GTSNPN and CDR2 is SVGIG (reference sequence). The CDR3 loop spans 16 amino acids. V lost 1 base to trimming and J lost 7 bases, with 19 bases between them. The CDR3 coding sequence is TGTGCCTGGAGTGCACCCGAGAGGGGAGGGTTTGAAAAACTGTTTTTT. Amino acids: CAWSAPERGGFEKLFF. The full variable domain, in which reference TRBV30 and TRBJ1-4 provide the parts outside the CDR3, is SQTIHQWPATLVQPVGSPLSLECTVEGTSNPNLYWYRQAAGRGLQLLFYSVGIGQISSEVPQNLSASRPQDRQFILSSKKLLLSDSGFYLCAWSAPERGGFEKLFFGSGTQLSVL.

The chain joins TRBV18 to TRBJ1-1, with 7 bases lining up with TRBD1. The CDR3 loop spans 16 amino acids. V was pared by 0 bases and J by 4 bases, with 8 bases of the junction left unmatched. Germline V gene sequence: CDR1 KGHSH, CDR2 LQKENI. The CDR3 sequence: CASSPPGRQGGTEAFF. The CDR3 DNA follows: TGTGCCAGCTCACCACCGGGTCGGCAGGGGGGCACTGAAGCTTTCTTT.

This clone was counted only a few times. The chain joins TRBV18 to TRBJ2-1; D not resolved. The CDR3 covers 15 residues. V shed 3 bases and J shed 0 bases, with 9 bases lying between them. CDR1 is KGHSH, CDR2 LQKENI, per germline. DNA of the CDR3: TGTGCCAGCTCACCGAGGCCGAACTCCTACAATGAGCAGTTCTTC. It encodes CASSPRPNSYNEQFF.

The rearrangement links TRBV4-3 to TRBJ2-1; 7 positions match TRBD1. CDR1 is LGHNA and CDR2 is YSLEER in the germline V gene. There are 14 residues in the CDR3. V lost 1 base to trimming and J lost 6 bases; unmatched junction nucleotides: 3. The CDR3 loop is CASSQATGFNEQFF. The CDR3 DNA is TGCGCCAGCAGCCAAGCGACAGGGTTCAATGAGCAGTTCTTC.

The V call is TRBV2, the J call TRBJ2-7; D might be TRBD1 (6 bases). There are 12 residues in the CDR3. Trimming stripped 3 bases from V and 4 bases from J, with 7 bases between. Germline lookup yields CDR1 SNHLY and CDR2 FYNNEI. For the CDR3, the DNA is TGTGCCAGCAGTGACAGGGGTTACGAGCAGTACTTC. As protein: CASSDRGYEQYF.

The chain uses TRBV18 and TRBJ1-3, with D possibly being TRBD1 (6 bases). Per germline, CDR1 KGHSH and CDR2 LQKENI. The ends were cut back, 5 bases at V and 0 bases at J, with 8 bases in the middle. The CDR3 extends over 14 amino acids. As DNA, the CDR3 is TGTGCCAGCTCAGCAGGGGTCTCTGGAAACACCATATATTTT. It translates to CASSAGVSGNTIYF.

V usage is TRBV6-4 and J usage is TRBJ2-1, with D tentatively TRBD2 (6 bases). This CDR3 comprises 15 residues. V was pared by 3 bases and J by 3 bases, with 12 bases between. The germline V gene encodes CDR1 MRHNA and CDR2 SNTAGT. For the CDR3, the DNA is TGTGCCAGCAGTGAAACGGGAGTGGACTACAATGAGCAGTTCTTC. Amino acid sequence: CASSETGVDYNEQFF.

The table lists this clone with a count of one. The rearrangement links TRBV7-9 to TRBJ1-1, with 7 bases that match TRBD1. J was trimmed by 5 bases and V by 0 bases; bases with no gene match: 6. Germline V CDR1 and CDR2: SEHNR, FQNEAQ (reference sequence). This CDR3 contains 15 residues. The CDR3 sequence is CASSLAGGGGTEAFF. The CDR3 nucleotides read TGTGCCAGCAGCTTAGCAGGGGGCGGGGGGACTGAAGCTTTCTTT. Full variable domain (rest looked up from reference TRBV7-9 and TRBJ1-1): DTGVSQNPRHKITKRGQNVTFRCDPISEHNRLYWYRQTLGQGPEFLTYFQNEAQLEKSRLLSDRFSAERPKGSFSTLEIQRTEQGDSAMYLCASSLAGGGGTEAFFGQGTRLTVV.

This chain uses TRBV7-2 with TRBJ2-7; tentative D call: TRBD1 (6 bases). The CDR3 runs to 16 residues. The V gene's germline CDR1 is SGHTA and CDR2 FQGNSA. The ends were cut back, 5 bases at V and 2 bases at J, with 19 bases in the middle. CDR3 nucleotides: TGTGCCAGCAGCCTATCACCCAACAGGGCAACCTACGAGCAGTACTTC. Protein product: CASSLSPNRATYEQYF.

V usage is TRBV7-6 and J usage is TRBJ2-7; D might be TRBD1 (5 bases). The ends were cut back, 4 bases at V and 4 bases at J, with 8 bases in the middle. CDR3 length: 12 residues. Germline CDR1 and CDR2: SGHVS and FNYEAQ. CDR3 coding DNA: TGTGCCAGCAGCTCAGACAGATACGAGCAGTACTTC. This gives the protein CASSSDRYEQYF.

The chain employs TRBV5-1 and TRBJ2-7; D perhaps matches TRBD2 (6 bases). CDR1 is SGHRS, CDR2 YFSETQ, per germline. V lost 2 bases, J lost 4 bases, and 13 bases lay in between. The CDR3 spans 14 residues. The CDR3 loop is CASSFRDSRYEQYF. The CDR3 region has the DNA TGCGCCAGCAGCTTCCGGGACTCCAGATACGAGCAGTACTTC.

CDR3 in amino acids: CASDLVGSSYEQYF. DNA of the CDR3: TGTGCCAGTGATTTAGTGGGGAGCTCCTACGAGCAGTACTTC. V gene TRBV21-1 combines with J gene TRBJ2-7; TRBD2 is the table's D call, not checked against the DNA. TRBV21-1 is a recognized pseudogene. The CDR3 is 14 amino acids.

J is TRBJ2-3 and V is TRBV11-3, with TRBD2 identical over 7 bases. In germline, CDR1 is SGHNT, CDR2 YENEEA. With V trimmed by 1 base and J by 5 bases, 6 bases remained unmatched. The CDR3 loop spans 15 amino acids. Here the CDR3 DNA reads TGTGCCAGCAGCTTAGGACAGCGGGATATAGATACGCAGTATTTT. Translated: CASSLGQRDIDTQYF.

CDR3: CSAPRGGGTYNEQFF. The CDR3 DNA is TGCAGCGCCCCACGGGGGGGCGGGACTTACAATGAGCAGTTCTTC. The chain uses TRBV29-1 and TRBJ2-1; 8 bases are shared with TRBD2. The CDR3 totals 15 residues. Trimming removed 7 bases from V and 4 bases from J; junction bases left unmatched: 12. Germline V CDR1 and CDR2: SQVTM, ANQGSEA.

The V gene is TRBV7-8, the J gene TRBJ2-5, with 15 bases fitting TRBD2. Germline V gene sequence: CDR1 SGHVS, CDR2 FQNEAQ. The trim removed 3 bases at V and 3 bases at J, leaving 14 bases unmatched. This CDR3 is built from 20 residues. As DNA, the CDR3 is TGTGCCAGCAGCTTCCGCCCTCCGGGACTAGCGGGAGGCAGGGAAGAGACCCAGTACTTC. It translates to CASSFRPPGLAGGREETQYF.

This sequence joins TRBV5-1 and TRBJ2-1; TRBD2 aligns across 7 bases. The junction had 14 bases not matched to a gene; V was cut back by 2 bases and J by 6 bases. CDR3 size: 17 residues. CDR1 is SGHRS, CDR2 YFSETQ, per germline. The CDR3 reads CASSFGGVGLDVNEQFF. In DNA form, the CDR3 reads TGCGCCAGCAGCTTTGGGGGGGTTGGACTAGACGTCAATGAGCAGTTCTTC.

This chain connects TRBV27 to TRBJ2-1; the match to TRBD2 covers 10 bases. The CDR3 is 15 residues long. Germline CDR1 reads MNHEY; CDR2 reads SMNVEV (reference sequence). V lost 3 bases, J lost 7 bases, and 6 bases stayed unmatched. The CDR3 loop reads CASSFLAGEGNEQFF. The DNA for the CDR3 is TGTGCCAGCAGTTTTCTAGCGGGAGAGGGAAATGAGCAGTTCTTC.

This chain uses TRBV5-4 with TRBJ2-1; no definite D call. The CDR3 covers 13 residues. Germline values: CDR1 SGHNT, CDR2 YYREEE (reference sequence). Between the trimmed V and J ends, which lost 4 bases and 6 bases, there was a span of 11 bases. The CDR3 loop is CASSPEPGNEQFF. In nucleotides, the CDR3 is TGTGCCAGCAGCCCAGAGCCGGGCAATGAGCAGTTCTTC.

The chain joins TRBV6-5 to TRBJ2-1, with TRBD2 matching over 9 bases. The V gene end was trimmed by 7 bases and the J gene end by 7 bases; junction bases not matched to a gene: 11. The CDR3 extends over 15 amino acids. Germline assignment: CDR1 MNHEY and CDR2 SVGAGI. The DNA of the CDR3 is TGTGCCAGCAAGATGGGTCGACTAGCGGATAATGAGCAGTTCTTC. Residues: CASKMGRLADNEQFF.

The chain joins TRBV4-1 to TRBJ2-1, with 7 bases aligning to TRBD1. The CDR3 covers 16 residues. CDR1 and CDR2 (germline): MGHRA, YSYEKL. After removal of 4 bases from V and 7 bases from J, the junction contained 13 bases not matched to a gene. DNA for the CDR3: TGCGCCAGCAGCCCCTTGGGACAGAGGATGTCAAATGAGCAGTTCTTC. Amino acids: CASSPLGQRMSNEQFF.

The chain carries TRBV9 and TRBJ2-7, with TRBD2 identical over 9 bases. Germline V gives CDR1 SGDLS, CDR2 YYNGEE. The J segment lost 2 bases and the V segment lost 0 bases, leaving 12 bases of the junction unmatched. This CDR3 comprises 18 residues. CDR3: CASSVADAGTSFPYEQYF. The CDR3 region has the DNA TGTGCCAGCAGCGTAGCGGATGCCGGGACTAGCTTCCCCTACGAGCAGTACTTC.

This chain links TRBV7-9 with TRBJ2-7; no firm D call. The CDR3 covers 12 residues. Germline V gene lookup returns CDR1 SEHNR and CDR2 FQNEAQ (reference sequence). V was trimmed by 5 bases and J by 4 bases, leaving 9 bases between them. The CDR3 bases are TGTGCCAGCAGCCCCTCCTTATACGAGCAGTACTTC. As protein: CASSPSLYEQYF.

The gene calls are TRBV29-1 and TRBJ2-5, with D tentatively TRBD1 (6 bases). Between the trimmed V and J ends, which lost 7 bases and 2 bases, there was a span of 8 bases. Germline CDR1 is SQVTM and CDR2 is ANQGSEA. The CDR3 covers 11 residues. Written as DNA, the CDR3 is TGCAGCGCAGGGGTTCAAGAGACCCAGTACTTC. It yields the protein CSAGVQETQYF. Combining the CDR3 with reference TRBV29-1 and TRBJ2-5 gives the whole variable domain SAVISQKPSRDICQRGTSLTIQCQVDSQVTMMFWYRQQPGQSLTLIATANQGSEATYESGFVIDKFPISRPNLTFSTLTVSNMSPEDSSIYLCSAGVQETQYFGPGTRLLVL.

CDR3 amino acids: CASSPPTGGGRGYTF. The DNA of the CDR3 is TGCGCCAGCAGCCCGCCCACAGGTGGCGGTCGGGGCTACACCTTC. The chain is built from TRBV5-1 and TRBJ1-2, with D possibly being TRBD1 (5 bases). Germline V gives CDR1 SGHRS, CDR2 YFSETQ. The CDR3 is 15 amino acids. V was cut by 4 bases and J by 8 bases, with 21 bases left in between.